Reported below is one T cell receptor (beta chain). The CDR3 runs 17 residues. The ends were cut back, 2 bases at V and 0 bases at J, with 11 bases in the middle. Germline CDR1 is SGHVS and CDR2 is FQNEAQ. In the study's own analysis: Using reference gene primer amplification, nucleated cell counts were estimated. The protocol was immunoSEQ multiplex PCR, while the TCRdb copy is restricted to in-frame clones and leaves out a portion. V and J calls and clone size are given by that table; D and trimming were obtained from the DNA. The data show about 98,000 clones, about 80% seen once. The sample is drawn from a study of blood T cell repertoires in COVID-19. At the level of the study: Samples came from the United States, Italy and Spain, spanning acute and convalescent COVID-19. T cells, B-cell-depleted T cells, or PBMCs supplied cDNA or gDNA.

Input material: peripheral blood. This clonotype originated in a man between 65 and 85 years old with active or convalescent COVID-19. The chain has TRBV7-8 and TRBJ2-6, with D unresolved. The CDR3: CASSLMSTVSGANVLTF. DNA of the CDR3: TGTGCCAGCAGCTTAATGAGTACCGTCTCTGGGGCCAACGTCCTGACTTTC.